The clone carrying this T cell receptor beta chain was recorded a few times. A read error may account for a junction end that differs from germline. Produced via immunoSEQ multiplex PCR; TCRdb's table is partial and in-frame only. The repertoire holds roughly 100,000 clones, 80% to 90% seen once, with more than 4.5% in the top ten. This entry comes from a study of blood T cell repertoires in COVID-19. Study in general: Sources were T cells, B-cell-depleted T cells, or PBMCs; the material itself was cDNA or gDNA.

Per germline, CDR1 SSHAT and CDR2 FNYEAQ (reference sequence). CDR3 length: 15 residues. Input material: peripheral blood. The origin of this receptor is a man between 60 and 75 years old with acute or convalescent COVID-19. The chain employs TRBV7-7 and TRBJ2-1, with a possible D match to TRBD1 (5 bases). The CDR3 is CASSSGPSSYNEQFF. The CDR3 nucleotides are TGTGCTAGCAGCTCAGGGCCGAGCTCCTACAATGAGCAGTTCTTC.